The clone carrying this T cell receptor beta chain has at least ten counts. Its antigen is not identified. The sample is drawn from a study of early T cells in non-severe SARS-CoV-2 infection. Study overall: The sequenced material was bulk RNA from unsorted whole blood, and its chains were unpaired.

Each single cDNA molecule received a unique molecular identifier. TCRdb used MiXCR to reprocess the 5' RACE reads, holding one entry per CDR3 protein. The data contain about 50,000 distinct CDR3 sequences, around 6.9% of them singletons. Findings and caveats of the study: CD4 and private specificities were missed by VDJdb matching, which favored anti-spike CD8 responses.

The receptor was isolated from an adult who was a healthcare worker with PCR-confirmed SARS-CoV-2 infection or an uninfected control (not recorded which). The sequenced sample was whole blood, obtained at baseline.

CDR3 sequence reads: CASNPGHLYEQYF. The DNA of the CDR3 is TGTGCCAGCAATCCGGGACACCTATACGAGCAGTACTTC. This rearrangement joins TRBV28 to TRBJ2-7, with D perhaps TRBD1 (6 bases). Germline V lookup: CDR1 MDHEN, CDR2 SYDVKM. Trimming took off 7 bases at V and 4 bases at J, with 14 bases between the two ends. The CDR3 contains 13 residues. The variable domain in full, completed from reference TRBV28 and TRBJ2-7, reads DVKVTQSSRYLVKRTGEKVFLECVQDMDHENMFWYRQDPGLGLRLIYFSYDVKMKEKGDIPEGYSVSREKKERFSLILESASTNQTSMYLCASNPGHLYEQYFGPGTRLTVT.